This entry lists 26 T cell receptor beta chains sequenced from one sample in a study of shared clonotypes between healthy human individuals. Method: immunoSEQ multiplex PCR; TCRdb's copy keeps in-frame clones and lacks some. The sample has about 2.1 million clones; 80% to 95% are singletons. Naive CD8 cells lacked CD45RO and underwent positive selection for CCR7, leaving out terminally differentiated effector memory CD45RA+ cells. Sequencing was done on a sample of naive CD8+ T cells from PBMCs. The receptors shown here come from a man aged 18 to 30 in good health. Some clones in this sample may be carry-over from other donors' samples.

The chain employs TRBV5-6 and TRBJ2-7; D possibly corresponds to TRBD2 (5 bases). Germline lookup yields CDR1 SGHDT and CDR2 YYEEEE. The ends were cut back, 4 bases at V and 3 bases at J, with 14 bases in the middle. CDR3 size: 14 residues. The DNA for the CDR3 is TGTGCCAGCAGCCCTGTGGGGAGTATCTACGAGCAGTACTTC. It encodes CASSPVGSIYEQYF.

The sample holds a few counts of this clone. This chain links TRBV10-1 with TRBJ1-1; D remains ambiguous. This CDR3 contains 11 residues. The V end lost 3 bases, the J end lost 6 bases, and 5 bases lay between the germline ends. Germline loops: CDR1 WNHNN, CDR2 SYGVQD (reference sequence). CDR3 loop: CASSDGAEAFF. CDR3 coding DNA: TGCGCCAGCAGTGACGGGGCTGAAGCTTTCTTT.

The chain combines TRBV11-1 with TRBJ2-4; 10 bases match TRBD1. With V trimmed by 1 base and J by 7 bases, 4 bases remained unmatched. Germline V lookup: CDR1 SGHAT, CDR2 FQDESV (reference sequence). This CDR3 contains 15 residues. CDR3 nucleotide sequence: TGTGCCAGCAGCTTAGGTTCGGGACAGGGGAACATTCAGTACTTC. This sequence encodes CASSLGSGQGNIQYF.

J is TRBJ1-4 and V is TRBV27, with D possibly matching TRBD1 (6 bases). The CDR3 runs to 16 residues. Germline CDR1 is MNHEY and CDR2 is SMNVEV (reference sequence). Trimming stripped 0 bases from V and 7 bases from J, with 15 bases between. The CDR3 reads CASSLSGLRGSEKLFF. The CDR3, as DNA: TGTGCCAGCAGTTTATCGGGCCTCAGGGGCAGTGAAAAACTGTTTTTT.

The chain recombines TRBV10-3 with TRBJ1-2; 7 bases are shared with TRBD1. The CDR3 consists of 17 residues. Germline CDR1 reads ENHRY; CDR2 reads SYGVKD. Germline trimming cut 1 base from V and 8 bases from J; bases unmatched to any gene: 16. In DNA, the CDR3 is TGTGCCATCAGTGAGTTCCCCGGACAGGACAGGCGAGGGGGCTACACCTTC. This gives the protein CAISEFPGQDRRGGYTF.

This sequence joins TRBV10-1 and TRBJ2-7; D remains unclear. Trimming shortened V by 4 bases and J by 1 base, and 14 bases separated the two germline ends. CDR1 and CDR2 (germline): WNHNN, SYGVQD (reference sequence). The CDR3 spans 15 residues. The CDR3 here is CASSVHLRWSYEQYF. The CDR3 DNA sequence: TGCGCCAGCAGTGTCCACCTTAGGTGGTCCTACGAGCAGTACTTC.

The CDR3 bases are TGTGCCAGCAGTTTAGTCATTGGGGGCGAGCAGTACTTC. The encoded protein is CASSLVIGGEQYF. This chain connects TRBV27 to TRBJ2-7, with D perhaps being TRBD1 or TRBD2 (5 bases each). Germline V gives CDR1 MNHEY, CDR2 SMNVEV (reference sequence). Trimming pared 2 bases from V and 6 bases from J, leaving 11 bases between. The CDR3 is 13 residues long.

The chain couples TRBV29-1 to TRBJ2-7; D gene unclear. From germline, CDR1 is SQVTM and CDR2 ANQGSEA. V was cut by 4 bases and J by 7 bases, with 20 bases left in between. The CDR3 has 14 amino acids. DNA for the CDR3: TGCAGCGTTGTCTCGGGCAGGCCATTGGCGGAGCAGTACTTC. Protein: CSVVSGRPLAEQYF.

The chain uses TRBV27 and TRBJ2-7; D gene ambiguous. The CDR3 has 13 residues. Trimming shortened V by 2 bases and J by 2 bases, and 7 bases separated the two germline ends. CDR1 and CDR2 from the germline V gene are MNHEY and SMNVEV (reference sequence). The CDR3 sequence is CASSLKVTYEQYF. The CDR3 DNA reads TGTGCCAGCAGTTTAAAGGTCACCTACGAGCAGTACTTC.

This chain links TRBV5-8 with TRBJ2-7; D unresolved. This CDR3 has 12 amino acids. V was clipped by 4 bases and J by 6 bases, with 11 bases between them. Germline V gene sequence: CDR1 SGHTS, CDR2 YDEGEE. Written as DNA, the CDR3 is TGTGCCAGCAGCCTTGGAAATGGCGAGCAGTACTTC. It encodes CASSLGNGEQYF.

V usage is TRBV21-1 and J usage is TRBJ2-7; TRBD1 reflects the table's D call only, with no check against the DNA. TRBV21-1 is described as a pseudogene. The CDR3 is 15 amino acids. CDR3 nucleotide sequence: TGTGCCAGCATTAGGACCGGGACAGGAACCTACGAGCAGTACTTC. It is translated as CASIRTGTGTYEQYF.

V usage is TRBV5-1 and J usage is TRBJ2-1; 9 nucleotides line up with TRBD2. J was trimmed by 1 base and V by 4 bases; bases with no gene match: 9. CDR1 is SGHRS, CDR2 YFSETQ, per germline. CDR3 length: 17 residues. CDR3 coding DNA: TGCGCCAGCAGCCCCGGGACTAGCCTACTTTCCTACAATGAGCAGTTCTTC. Encoded protein: CASSPGTSLLSYNEQFF.

The rearrangement joins TRBV9 to TRBJ1-2; weak D call: TRBD1 (6 bases). The germline CDR1 and CDR2 sequences are SGDLS and YYNGEE. V lost 0 bases, J lost 1 base, and 10 bases lay in between. The CDR3 is 15 amino acids. The CDR3 here is CASSVVDRLNYGYTF. Written as DNA, the CDR3 is TGTGCCAGCAGCGTAGTGGACAGACTTAACTATGGCTACACCTTC.

This clone came up once. This CDR3 is also generated by other DNA sequences in the sample. The V call is TRBV7-8, the J call TRBJ1-1; D is unresolved. Germline-derived CDR1 and CDR2 are SGHVS and FQNEAQ. V shed 2 bases and J shed 4 bases, with 8 bases lying between them. This CDR3 contains 13 residues. The CDR3 sequence is CASSLWGTTEAFF. The CDR3 bases are TGTGCCAGCAGCTTATGGGGAACCACTGAAGCTTTCTTT. Full variable domain (missing parts from reference TRBV7-8 and TRBJ1-1): GAGVSQSPRYKVAKRGQDVALRCDPISGHVSLFWYQQALGQGPEFLTYFQNEAQLDKSGLPSDRFFAERPEGSVSTLKIQRTQQEDSAVYLCASSLWGTTEAFFGQGTRLTVV.

A note on this clone: The sample holds other DNA sequences that translate to the same CDR3. The chain is built from TRBV13 and TRBJ1-3; D uncertain. The CDR3 consists of 12 residues. Per germline, CDR1 PRHDT and CDR2 FYEKMQ (reference sequence). V gave up 2 bases and J gave up 4 bases, with 3 bases separating them. CDR3 region: CASSLRGNTIYF. The CDR3 DNA is TGTGCCAGCAGCTTACGGGGAAACACCATATATTTT.

The chain carries TRBV11-2 and TRBJ2-1; D possibly corresponds to TRBD2 (5 bases). The length of the CDR3 is 17 residues. V lost 1 base and J 6 bases, leaving 19 bases between the germline ends. Germline CDR1 SGHAT, CDR2 FQNNGV. DNA of the CDR3: TGTGCCAGCAGCTTAGGGGCGACGGGATTGGTCGGCAATGAGCAGTTCTTC. Protein product: CASSLGATGLVGNEQFF.

The J gene is TRBJ2-7, the V gene TRBV28; TRBD1 matches 7 bases. The CDR3 is 14 residues long. The V and J ends lost 5 bases and 2 bases, in that order; junction bases with no gene match: 6. The V gene's germline CDR1 is MDHEN and CDR2 SYDVKM. The CDR3 here is CASSMTGNTYEQYF. The CDR3 DNA sequence: TGTGCCAGCAGTATGACAGGGAACACCTACGAGCAGTACTTC.

The gene calls are TRBV7-9 and TRBJ1-2; TRBD1 aligns across 9 bases. The CDR3 is 16 amino acids. V was pared by 4 bases and J by 3 bases, with 9 bases of the junction left unmatched. Germline V lookup: CDR1 SEHNR, CDR2 FQNEAQ (reference sequence). This CDR3 reads CASSSIDRGFDYGYTF. The CDR3 nucleotides read TGTGCCAGCAGCTCAATAGACAGGGGGTTTGACTATGGCTACACCTTC.

The chain uses TRBV7-8 and TRBJ1-1; TRBD1 agrees at 8 bases. V lost 2 bases to trimming and J lost 5 bases; unmatched junction nucleotides: 7. CDR1 and CDR2 (germline): SGHVS, FQNEAQ. The CDR3 consists of 15 residues. CDR3 sequence reads: CASSLPGQGPTEAFF. CDR3 nucleotides: TGTGCCAGCAGCTTACCAGGACAGGGTCCGACTGAAGCTTTCTTT.

As concerns this clone: Additional DNA sequences in this sample encode the identical CDR3. The genes are TRBV11-2 and TRBJ2-3; 7 bases line up with TRBD2. V gave up 1 base and J gave up 5 bases; unmatched junction bases: 6. The CDR3 length is 15 residues. The V gene's germline CDR1 is SGHAT and CDR2 FQNNGV. CDR3 amino acids: CASSLGGRAGDTQYF. The CDR3 DNA reads TGTGCCAGCAGCTTAGGTGGGAGGGCCGGAGATACGCAGTATTTT.

V and J are TRBV5-4 and TRBJ1-2, with D perhaps matching TRBD1 (5 bases). Trimming left V 5 bases short and J 8 bases short, with 13 bases between. Germline values: CDR1 SGHNT, CDR2 YYREEE (reference sequence). This CDR3 is built from 12 residues. CDR3 loop: CASRTPEGGYTF. CDR3 bases: TGTGCCAGCAGGACCCCGGAGGGGGGCTACACCTTC.

This chain uses TRBV7-8 with TRBJ2-3, with a possible D match to TRBD2 (5 bases). The V and J ends lost 3 bases and 2 bases respectively, with 9 bases between them. CDR1 is SGHVS, CDR2 FQNEAQ, per germline. The CDR3 contains 14 residues. The CDR3 reads CASSLRVITDTQYF. In DNA, the CDR3 is TGTGCCAGCAGCTTGAGGGTAATCACAGATACGCAGTATTTT.

The chain joins TRBV29-1 to TRBJ1-2; D is uncertain. The CDR3 consists of 14 residues. Germline CDR1 and CDR2: SQVTM and ANQGSEA. V was clipped by 7 bases and J by 0 bases, with 15 bases between them. In DNA, the CDR3 is TGCAGCGCCCTAGGCGGACCCTCTAACTATGGCTACACCTTC. The encoded protein is CSALGGPSNYGYTF. Supplemented by reference TRBV29-1 and TRBJ1-2, the full variable domain reads SAVISQKPSRDICQRGTSLTIQCQVDSQVTMMFWYRQQPGQSLTLIATANQGSEATYESGFVIDKFPISRPNLTFSTLTVSNMSPEDSSIYLCSALGGPSNYGYTFGSGTRLTVV.

V is TRBV6-5 and J is TRBJ2-3; 9 bases fit TRBD1. The CDR3 is 15 residues long. The junction had 5 bases not matched to a gene; V was cut back by 5 bases and J by 2 bases. The V gene's germline CDR1 is MNHEY and CDR2 SVGAGI. The CDR3 DNA reads as TGTGCCAGCAGTCTAGGACAGGGGAACACAGATACGCAGTATTTT. Translated: CASSLGQGNTDTQYF.

The chain recombines TRBV7-6 with TRBJ2-7, with 9 positions matching TRBD1. The CDR3 loop spans 15 amino acids. Germline V gene sequence: CDR1 SGHVS, CDR2 FNYEAQ. J gave up 4 bases and V 4 bases, and 8 bases lay outside the gene matches. The CDR3 DNA follows: TGTGCCAGCAGCTCTAAACAGGGGGCGCGGTACGAGCAGTACTTC. This codes for CASSSKQGARYEQYF.

The chain is built from TRBV19 and TRBJ1-5; D is possibly TRBD1 (5 bases). Germline CDR1 and CDR2: LNHDA and SQIVND (reference sequence). The V end was cut by 3 bases, the J end by 4 bases, with 10 bases between. CDR3 length equals 14 residues. The CDR3 loop reads CASSIWQGNQPQHF. The CDR3 bases are TGTGCCAGTAGTATCTGGCAGGGTAATCAGCCCCAGCATTTT.